This is a list of T cell receptor beta chains from one sample in a study of control samples from healthy donors and cancer patients. Produced via immunoSEQ multiplex PCR; TCRdb's table is partial and in-frame only. The sample contains about 140,000 clones, roughly 94% of which appear only once. Sequenced input: blood. All receptors derive from a man aged 40-49 years in good health. Each CDR3 is given with its conserved first and last residue. Rows give clone size only sometimes, using once, few, many, or a class for an expanded clone.

13	TRBV18	-	TRBJ1-1	CASSYRGNTEAFF
15	TRBV6-5	-	TRBJ2-7	CASSLLAGIRHEQYF
15	TRBV7-9	-	TRBJ1-3	CASSPKGLPGNTIYF
16	TRBV25-1	-	TRBJ1-3	CASSEQGQGSGNTIYF
14	TRBV24-1	-	TRBJ1-1	CATSDSGGLPEAFF
13	TRBV5-6	-	TRBJ1-4	CASSLESREKLFF
14	TRBV3-1/TRBV3-2	once	TRBJ1-2	CASSQTGFGDGYTF
16	TRBV7-8	-	TRBJ1-1	CASRRDRDAGVTEAFF
13	TRBV13	few	TRBJ2-1	CASSAMGDDEQFF
15	TRBV28	-	TRBJ2-5	CASRHWANIQETQYF
15	TRBV27	-	TRBJ1-2	CASSPDRGPGYGYTF
14	TRBV19	-	TRBJ2-5	CASSIGDLQETQYF
13	TRBV7-9	-	TRBJ2-1	CASSSTGDNEQFF
15	TRBV9	once	TRBJ2-7	CASSTDSQGFYEQYF
12	TRBV6-1	-	TRBJ2-1	CASSENGGEQFF
13	TRBV10-1	-	TRBJ1-6	CASSRGAVSPLHF
14	TRBV9	-	TRBJ2-7	CASSVVAGGSEQYF
16	TRBV7-8	-	TRBJ2-5	CASSLGLGTSQETQYF
16	TRBV6-5	-	TRBJ1-3	CASSYSNRGTGNTIYF
14	TRBV10-3	-	TRBJ2-7	CAISERGGAGEQYF
16	TRBV15	-	TRBJ2-7	CATSRSRGQVRHEQYF
14	TRBV11-2	-	TRBJ1-3	CASSLGGSGNTIYF
14	TRBV11-2	-	TRBJ2-2	CASTPGIFAGELFF
15	TRBV5-5	-	TRBJ1-5	CASSLVGLGNQPQHF
15	TRBV5-1	-	TRBJ2-2	CASSLASGYTGELFF
16	TRBV6-5	-	TRBJ1-1	CASSYAHGQGNTEAFF
15	TRBV2	-	TRBJ1-2	CASSEAVQGGYGYTF
15	TRBV6-2/TRBV6-3	-	TRBJ1-2	CASSGTTGEYYGYTF
14	TRBV6-5	once	TRBJ2-2	CASSYDRKAGELFF
16	TRBV5-8	-	TRBJ1-2	CASSLGQGRLNYGYTF
16	TRBV7-9	few	TRBJ2-2	CASSPSGTGYTGELFF
14	TRBV5-1	-	TRBJ2-1	CASSLTFKYNEQFF